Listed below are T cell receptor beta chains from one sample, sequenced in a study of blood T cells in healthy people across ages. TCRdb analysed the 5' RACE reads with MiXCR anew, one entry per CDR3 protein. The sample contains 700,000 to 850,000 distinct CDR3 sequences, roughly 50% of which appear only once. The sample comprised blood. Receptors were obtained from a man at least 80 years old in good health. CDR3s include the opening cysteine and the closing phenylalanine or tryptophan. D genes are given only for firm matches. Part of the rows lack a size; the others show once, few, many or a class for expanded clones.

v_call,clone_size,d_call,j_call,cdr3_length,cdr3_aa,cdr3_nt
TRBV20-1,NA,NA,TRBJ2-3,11,CSAFVADTQYF,TGCAGTGCCTTCGTAGCAGATACGCAGTATTTT
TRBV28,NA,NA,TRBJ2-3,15,CASSLPHDNGDTQYF,TGTGCCAGCAGTTTACCACATGACAACGGAGATACGCAGTATTTT
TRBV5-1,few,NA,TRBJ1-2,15,CASSLEAGTNYGYTF,TGCGCCAGCAGCTTGGAGGCAGGAACAAACTATGGCTACACCTTC
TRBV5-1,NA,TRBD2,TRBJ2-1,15,CASSDEPTSGGEQFF,TGCGCCAGCAGCGATGAGCCGACTAGCGGGGGCGAGCAGTTCTTC
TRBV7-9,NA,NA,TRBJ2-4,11,CASSPLTIQYF,TGTGCCAGCAGCCCATTAACCATTCAGTACTTC
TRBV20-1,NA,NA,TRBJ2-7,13,CSASRGGRYEQYF,TGCAGCGCTTCGAGGGGGGGTAGATACGAGCAGTACTTC
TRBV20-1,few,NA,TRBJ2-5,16,CSARDGLRRLQETQYF,TGCAGTGCTAGAGACGGCCTGAGAAGGCTCCAAGAGACCCAGTACTTC
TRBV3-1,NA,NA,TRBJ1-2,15,CASSQSHRKISGYTF,TGTGCCAGCAGCCAATCTCACAGGAAGATCTCGGGCTACACCTTC
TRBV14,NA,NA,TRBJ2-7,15,CASSQVGLKPYEQYF,TGTGCCAGCAGCCAAGTTGGTCTAAAGCCCTACGAGCAGTACTTC
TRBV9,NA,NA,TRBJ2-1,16,CASSVGSSRNYNEQFF,TGTGCCAGCAGCGTAGGTTCGTCTAGAAATTACAATGAGCAGTTCTTC
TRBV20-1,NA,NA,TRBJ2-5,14,CSARTLQVQETQYF,TGCAGTGCTAGGACTTTACAGGTACAAGAGACCCAGTACTTC
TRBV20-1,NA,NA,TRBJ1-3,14,CSAAKQGAGNTIYF,TGCAGTGCTGCAAAACAGGGCGCTGGAAACACCATATATTTT
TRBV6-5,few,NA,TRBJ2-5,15,CASSRAGMIGETQYF,TGTGCCAGCAGCCGCGCCGGGATGATCGGAGAGACCCAGTACTTC
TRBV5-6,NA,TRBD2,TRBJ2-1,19,CTSSYHSGTSGRRYNEQFF,TGTACCAGCAGCTACCACTCCGGGACTAGCGGGAGACGCTACAATGAGCAGTTCTTC
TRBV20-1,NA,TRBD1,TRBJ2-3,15,CSARTAGGNADTQYF,TGCAGTGCTAGGACGGCAGGGGGCAACGCAGATACGCAGTATTTT
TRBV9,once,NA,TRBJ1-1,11,CASSDNTEAFF,TGTGCCAGCAGCGACAACACTGAAGCTTTCTTT
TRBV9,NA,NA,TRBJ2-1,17,CASSVEGGGPPPPEQFF,TGTGCCAGCAGCGTAGAAGGGGGAGGCCCTCCGCCGCCGGAGCAGTTCTTC
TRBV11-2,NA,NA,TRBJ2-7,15,CASSSFTAPSYEQYF,TGTGCCAGCAGCTCCTTCACAGCCCCATCATACGAGCAGTACTTC
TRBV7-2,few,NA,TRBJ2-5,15,CASSLDGRDQETQYF,TGTGCCAGCAGCTTAGACGGCAGGGACCAAGAGACCCAGTACTTC
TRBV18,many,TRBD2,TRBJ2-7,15,CASSPGAGAYYEQYF,TGTGCCAGCTCACCCGGCGCGGGAGCTTACTACGAGCAGTACTTC